A single sample gave rise to the 2 T cell receptor beta chains below, sequenced in a study of cytotoxic CD8 clonotypes in ibrutinib-treated CLL. Sequencing used immunoSEQ multiplex PCR; TCRdb keeps in-frame clones, though not all of them. The table lists approximately 150,000 clones, approximately 91% of them singletons. The sample in question was PBMCs, obtained at disease progression, from a patient treated with ibrutinib. Every receptor here comes from a human donor with chronic lymphocytic leukemia.

The V gene is TRBV19, the J gene TRBJ1-1, with 11 positions matching TRBD1. Germline values: CDR1 LNHDA, CDR2 SQIVND (reference sequence). After removal of 7 bases from V and 4 bases from J, the junction contained 11 bases not matched to a gene. This CDR3 spans 16 amino acids. In DNA, the CDR3 is TGTGCCAGTATCAAGGACAGGGGGCTATCAATCACTGAAGCTTTCTTT. Protein sequence: CASIKDRGLSITEAFF. The complete variable domain, with remaining parts taken from reference TRBV19 and TRBJ1-1, reads DGGITQSPKYLFRKEGQNVTLSCEQNLNHDAMYWYRQDPGQGLRLIYYSQIVNDFQKGDIAEGYSVSREKKESFPLTVTSAQKNPTAFYLCASIKDRGLSITEAFFGQGTRLTVV.

The gene calls are TRBV5-4 and TRBJ2-1; TRBD1 matches 9 bases. This CDR3 contains 15 residues. The germline V gene has CDR1 SGHNT and CDR2 YYREEE (reference sequence). After removal of 5 bases from V and 7 bases from J, the junction contained 10 bases not matched to a gene. CDR3 residues: CASRGDRASYNEQFF. The CDR3 nucleotides read TGTGCCAGCAGGGGGGACAGGGCTTCTTATAATGAGCAGTTCTTC. Full variable domain (remainder filled in from reference TRBV5-4 and TRBJ2-1): ETGVTQSPTHLIKTRGQQVTLRCSSQSGHNTVSWYQQALGQGPQFIFQYYREEENGRGNFPPRFSGLQFPNYSSELNVNALELDDSALYLCASRGDRASYNEQFFGPGTRLTVL.